The 30 T cell receptor beta chains given below trace back to one sample, sequenced in a study of Ad26.COV2.S vaccination and SARS-CoV-2 variants. The treatment is: 15 to 20 received Ad26.COV2.S at low or high dose, single or two shots; about 5 received placebo; per-sample allocation not given. Sampling was performed 63 days after the first vaccine or placebo injection. Measured with immunoSEQ multiplex PCR; TCRdb has only the in-frame clones, and not every one. The sample has about 350,000 clones; approximately 84% are singletons. Sequencing used peripheral blood, obtained in a trial of Ad26.COV2.S vaccine versus placebo. The receptors come from a person between 18 and 65 years old who received the Ad26.COV2.S COVID-19 vaccine or a placebo.

This clone appeared a single time. The chain recombines TRBV10-1 with TRBJ1-5; D remains unclear. CDR3 length equals 12 residues. The germline V gene encodes CDR1 WNHNN and CDR2 SYGVQD (reference sequence). The ends were cut back, 7 bases at V and 4 bases at J, with 8 bases in the middle. CDR3 sequence (DNA): TGCGCCAGCAAGACAAGGAATCAGCCCCAGCATTTT. This encodes CASKTRNQPQHF.

This sequence joins TRBV6-2 or TRBV6-3 and TRBJ2-2; TRBD1 is a possible D gene (5 bases). The CDR3 loop spans 14 amino acids. CDR1 MNHEY and CDR2 SVGEGT come from the germline V gene. V was trimmed by 0 bases and J by 5 bases, leaving 7 bases between them. The DNA of the CDR3 is TGTGCCAGCAGTTACTCTAAGGGGACCGGGGAGCTGTTTTTT. Its translation: CASSYSKGTGELFF.

This chain uses TRBV3-1 (or the pseudogene TRBV3-2) with TRBJ1-4; D is unresolved. This CDR3 contains 14 residues. The V gene's germline CDR1 is LGHDT and CDR2 YNNKEL (reference sequence). Trimming removed 1 base from V and 8 bases from J, with 11 bases in between. The CDR3 spells CASSQGARGEKLFF. The DNA for the CDR3 is TGTGCCAGCAGCCAAGGAGCCCGCGGAGAAAAACTGTTTTTT.

This clone was counted a single time. The J gene is TRBJ2-3, the V gene TRBV4-3, with TRBD2 matching 8 bases. V dropped 2 bases and J dropped 6; count of bases not matched to a gene: 16. Germline CDR1 and CDR2: LGHNA and YSLEER. The length of the CDR3 is 18 residues. This chain's CDR3 is CASSQWAPGGGQDDTQYF. For the CDR3, the DNA is TGCGCCAGCAGCCAATGGGCCCCGGGGGGGGGTCAGGATGATACGCAGTATTTT.

This chain links TRBV6-2 or TRBV6-3 with TRBJ2-2; 9 positions match TRBD2. Trimming took 6 bases from V and 5 from J; bases not matched to a gene: 7. Looked up from germline, CDR1 is MNHEY and CDR2 is SVGEGT. The CDR3 sequence is 15 residues long. CDR3 DNA sequence: TGTGCCAGCAGCCGTAGCGGGAGAACGACCGGGGAGCTGTTTTTT. This codes for CASSRSGRTTGELFF.

The rearrangement uses TRBV15 and TRBJ1-1; TRBD1 matches 7 bases. J was trimmed by 0 bases and V by 3 bases; bases with no gene match: 4. CDR3 size: 15 residues. CDR1 and CDR2 (germline): LNHNV, YYDKDF (reference sequence). The CDR3 loop is CATSSNRGMNTEAFF. The CDR3 nucleotides read TGTGCCACCAGCAGCAACAGGGGAATGAACACTGAAGCTTTCTTT.

This chain uses TRBV10-1 with TRBJ2-5; 7 bases align to TRBD2. Trimming took 4 bases from V and 3 from J; bases not matched to a gene: 2. The CDR3 length is 13 residues. Germline values: CDR1 WNHNN, CDR2 SYGVQD (reference sequence). The CDR3 region is CASSAGGEETQYF. In DNA, the CDR3 is TGCGCCAGCAGTGCTGGGGGGGAAGAGACCCAGTACTTC.

The CDR3 is CASGGTDNSPLHF. As DNA, the CDR3 is TGTGCCAGCGGGGGGACAGACAATTCACCCCTCCACTTT. This sequence joins TRBV2 and TRBJ1-6; 7 positions match TRBD1. The CDR3 extends over 13 amino acids. J gave up 7 bases and V 8 bases, and 5 bases lay outside the gene matches. Per germline, CDR1 SNHLY and CDR2 FYNNEI.

The chain links TRBV5-4 to TRBJ2-1, with 7 nucleotides matching TRBD1. The CDR3 extends over 14 amino acids. V was clipped by 4 bases and J by 7 bases; unmatched bases: 8. Germline CDR1 and CDR2: SGHNT and YYREEE (reference sequence). CDR3 region: CASSRQGPRNEQFF. In DNA, the CDR3 is TGTGCCAGCAGCCGACAGGGTCCACGGAATGAGCAGTTCTTC. The whole variable domain, remainder taken from reference TRBV5-4 and TRBJ2-1, is ETGVTQSPTHLIKTRGQQVTLRCSSQSGHNTVSWYQQALGQGPQFIFQYYREEENGRGNFPPRFSGLQFPNYSSELNVNALELDDSALYLCASSRQGPRNEQFFGPGTRLTVL.

The V and J genes are TRBV5-1 and TRBJ2-3; maybe TRBD1 (6 bases). The CDR3 contains 15 residues. V was clipped by 0 bases and J by 0 bases, with 8 bases between them. From germline, CDR1 is SGHRS and CDR2 YFSETQ. CDR3: CASSLGTDSTDTQYF. As DNA, the CDR3 is TGCGCCAGCAGCTTGGGGACAGATAGCACAGATACGCAGTATTTT.

V and J are TRBV23-1 and TRBJ1-3; the D is unclear. TRBV23-1 is an open reading frame whose function is uncertain. The CDR3 runs to 15 residues. V was pared by 6 bases and J by 0 bases, with 12 bases between. CDR3 sequence: CASRNSPSSGNTIYF. DNA of the CDR3: TGCGCCAGCAGAAACAGCCCTAGCTCTGGAAACACCATATATTTT.

This chain joins TRBV5-1 and TRBJ2-5; TRBD1 is a possible D gene (7 bases). The V gene lost 4 bases and the J gene lost 2 bases, with 18 bases spanning the gap. The CDR3 is made up of 16 amino acids. Germline V gene data show CDR1 as SGHRS and CDR2 as YFSETQ. The DNA for the CDR3 is TGCGCCAGCAGCCTACCAGGGGGGTTTCCTCAAGAGACCCAGTACTTC. It specifies CASSLPGGFPQETQYF.

This sequence joins TRBV27 and TRBJ2-1, with TRBD2 matching 13 bases. The germline gives CDR1 MNHEY, CDR2 SMNVEV (reference sequence). The CDR3 is 17 residues long. V dropped 4 bases and J dropped 2; count of bases not matched to a gene: 5. The CDR3 DNA reads as TGTGCCAGCAGTTCCCCCGGGACTAGCGGGACCTACAATGAGCAGTTCTTC. It specifies CASSSPGTSGTYNEQFF.

The CDR3 region has the DNA TGTGCCAGCAGCTTAGTAGGTGGACAGGGGCGCTACGAGCAGTACTTC. Residues: CASSLVGGQGRYEQYF. The chain couples TRBV7-2 to TRBJ2-7; TRBD1 aligns across 9 bases. This CDR3 is built from 16 residues. The junction had 7 bases not matched to a gene; V was cut back by 1 base and J by 3 bases. Germline V gene lookup returns CDR1 SGHTA and CDR2 FQGNSA.

This clone was seen only once. This chain links TRBV7-9 with TRBJ2-1; 9 bases fit TRBD1. The CDR3 has 17 residues. CDR1 and CDR2 from the germline V gene are SEHNR and FQNEAQ (reference sequence). Trimming took 1 base from V and 2 from J; bases not matched to a gene: 6. In nucleotides, the CDR3 is TGTGCCAGCAGCTTAGGCCTTACAGGGGGCCCCTACAATGAGCAGTTCTTC. It specifies CASSLGLTGGPYNEQFF.

The chain combines TRBV6-2 or TRBV6-3 with TRBJ1-1; 10 nucleotides align to TRBD1. V was pared by 0 bases and J by 1 base, with 5 bases of the junction left unmatched. Germline CDR1 MNHEY, CDR2 SVGEGT. CDR3 size: 17 residues. The CDR3 reads CASSYSPRTGGNTEAFF. For the CDR3, the DNA is TGTGCCAGCAGTTACTCGCCAAGGACAGGGGGGAACACTGAAGCTTTCTTT.

This sequence joins TRBV30 and TRBJ1-2; the match to TRBD1 covers 7 bases. This CDR3 is built from 15 residues. V dropped 4 bases and J dropped 1; count of bases not matched to a gene: 9. The V gene's germline CDR1 is GTSNPN and CDR2 SVGIG (reference sequence). The CDR3 reads CAWMFRDRGNYGYTF. The CDR3 DNA reads TGTGCCTGGATGTTCCGGGACAGAGGTAACTATGGCTACACCTTC.

This chain connects TRBV5-4 to TRBJ2-3; 8 positions match TRBD2. Looked up from germline, CDR1 is SGHNT and CDR2 is YYREEE (reference sequence). The V segment lost 0 bases and the J segment 3 bases; nucleotides outside the gene matches: 9. The CDR3 is 17 residues long. CDR3 DNA sequence: TGTGCCAGCAGCTTGGTCAGCGGGAGTATGAATACAGATACGCAGTATTTT. Its protein product is CASSLVSGSMNTDTQYF.

The table lists this clone with a few counts. The rearrangement joins TRBV19 to TRBJ1-5; a weak D match, TRBD1 (5 bases). The CDR3 has 15 residues. V gave up 5 bases and J gave up 2 bases, with 13 bases separating them. Germline V gene sequence: CDR1 LNHDA, CDR2 SQIVND (reference sequence). CDR3 sequence: CASSWDSRGNQPQHF. The CDR3, as DNA: TGTGCCAGTAGTTGGGACTCTCGGGGCAATCAGCCCCAGCATTTT. Filled out from reference TRBV19 and TRBJ1-5, the complete variable domain reads DGGITQSPKYLFRKEGQNVTLSCEQNLNHDAMYWYRQDPGQGLRLIYYSQIVNDFQKGDIAEGYSVSREKKESFPLTVTSAQKNPTAFYLCASSWDSRGNQPQHFGDGTRLSIL.

This sequence joins TRBV24-1 and TRBJ2-3; D is unclear. CDR3 length equals 11 residues. V lost 6 bases to trimming and J lost 5 bases, with 5 bases between them. Germline lookup yields CDR1 KGHDR and CDR2 SFDVKD. The CDR3, as DNA: TGTGCCACCAGTTTCAGAGATACGCAGTATTTT. Its protein product is CATSFRDTQYF.

This chain joins TRBV6-1 and TRBJ2-7; D remains ambiguous. Germline assignment: CDR1 MNHNS and CDR2 SASEGT. The CDR3 is 15 amino acids. The V end was cut by 3 bases, the J end by 9 bases, with 21 bases between. The CDR3 DNA is TGTGCCAGCAGTGATGGGTCGGCAGTTATACAATCGCAGTACTTC. Translating gives CASSDGSAVIQSQYF.

CDR3 in DNA: TGTGCCAGCTCACCACCGGCGGGAGGGGACACCGGGGAGCTGTTTTTT. Amino acid sequence: CASSPPAGGDTGELFF. The chain links TRBV18 to TRBJ2-2; 9 bases fit TRBD2. The germline CDR1 and CDR2 sequences are KGHSH and LQKENI. The CDR3 consists of 16 residues. V lost 0 bases, J lost 3 bases, and 2 bases stayed unmatched.

The CDR3 sequence is CASSGTMSSYEQYF. CDR3 nucleotides: TGCGCCAGCAGTGGGACCATGAGCTCCTACGAGCAGTACTTC. The chain employs TRBV10-2 and TRBJ2-7, with D unresolved. The CDR3 is made up of 14 amino acids. The germline V gene has CDR1 WSHSY and CDR2 SAAADI. Trimming took off 4 bases at V and 0 bases at J, with 10 bases between the two ends.

The V call is TRBV7-2, the J call TRBJ1-4; 7 bases fit TRBD1. Germline V lookup: CDR1 SGHTA, CDR2 FQGNSA. This CDR3 has 16 amino acids. J was trimmed by 7 bases and V by 1 base; bases with no gene match: 9. CDR3 protein: CASSLESGGGREKLFF. Here the CDR3 DNA reads TGTGCCAGCAGCTTAGAGTCAGGGGGAGGTCGTGAAAAACTGTTTTTT.

Turning to this clone: The identical CDR3 is also encoded by other nucleotide sequences in the sample. This chain joins TRBV9 and TRBJ1-5; TRBD1 agrees at 8 bases. V gave up 0 bases and J gave up 4 bases; unmatched junction bases: 3. The CDR3 totals 15 residues. The germline gives CDR1 SGDLS, CDR2 YYNGEE. CDR3 DNA sequence: TGTGCCAGCAGCGTAGGGACAGGGCAAAATCAGCCCCAGCATTTT. Protein product: CASSVGTGQNQPQHF.

The chain couples TRBV7-8 to TRBJ2-2, with D possibly being TRBD1 (5 bases). The CDR3 is 15 residues long. Trimming stripped 1 base from V and 0 bases from J, with 6 bases between. The germline V gene encodes CDR1 SGHVS and CDR2 FQNEAQ. CDR3 bases: TGTGCCAGCAGCTTAGGACAGACGAACACCGGGGAGCTGTTTTTT. Translation: CASSLGQTNTGELFF.

The V call is TRBV30, the J call TRBJ1-1; D ambiguous. The CDR3 has 13 amino acids. Germline CDR1 is GTSNPN and CDR2 is SVGIG (reference sequence). V was trimmed by 4 bases and J by 3 bases, leaving 12 bases between them. The CDR3 DNA sequence: TGTGCCTGGACCCAGAGGACGGACACTGAAGCTTTCTTT. Protein product: CAWTQRTDTEAFF.

This clone was seen only a few times. The chain combines TRBV5-4 with TRBJ1-1; 9 nucleotides agree with TRBD1. CDR1 and CDR2 (germline): SGHNT, YYREEE (reference sequence). V shed 9 bases, J shed 7 bases, and the junction held 10 bases outside the gene matches. The CDR3 is 13 residues long. CDR3 DNA sequence: TGTGCCACGGGACAGGGTTTTGACGGTGAAGCTTTCTTT. Amino acid sequence: CATGQGFDGEAFF.

The CDR3 here is CASSYGWEEGTGELFF. The DNA for the CDR3 is TGTGCCAGCAGTTACGGATGGGAGGAGGGTACCGGGGAGCTGTTTTTT. The V and J genes are TRBV6-5 and TRBJ2-2; the D gene is possibly TRBD2 (6 bases). The V gene lost 2 bases and the J gene lost 5 bases, with 15 bases spanning the gap. The CDR3 runs to 16 residues. From germline, CDR1 is MNHEY and CDR2 SVGAGI.

This clone is a singleton in its sample. At one end the junction does not follow the germline gene, possibly because of a read error. The gene calls are TRBV19 and TRBJ1-1; D gene uncertain. The CDR3 is made up of 15 amino acids. Germline loops: CDR1 LNHDA, CDR2 SQIVND (reference sequence). The CDR3, as DNA: TGTGCCAGTTGTATTGGCAGGTCTTTGAACACTGAAGCTTTCTTT. Protein product: CASCIGRSLNTEAFF.